This TCR beta chain comes out of a study of blood T cell repertoires in COVID-19. This CDR3 comprises 15 residues. V was pared by 4 bases and J by 6 bases, with 20 bases between. Looked up from germline, CDR1 is SGHNT and CDR2 is YYREEE (reference sequence). The data were produced by immunoSEQ multiplex PCR, yet TCRdb's version contains in-frame clones alone and is incomplete. The sample records 150,000 to 200,000 clones, approximately 90% being singletons. The V gene is TRBV5-4, the J gene TRBJ2-7, with D possibly being TRBD2 (6 bases). The source material was PBMCs or T cells enriched from blood (not recorded which). This sequence originates from a woman in her forties or fifties who had recovered from COVID-19. The CDR3 nucleotides read TGTGCCAGCAGCCGCCCGGGCGGGGCCAGTGGCGAGCAGTACTTC. Its protein product is CASSRPGGASGEQYF. Full variable domain (rest looked up from reference TRBV5-4 and TRBJ2-7): ETGVTQSPTHLIKTRGQQVTLRCSSQSGHNTVSWYQQALGQGPQFIFQYYREEENGRGNFPPRFSGLQFPNYSSELNVNALELDDSALYLCASSRPGGASGEQYFGPGTRLTVT.